This TCR beta chain stems from a study of early T cells in non-severe SARS-CoV-2 infection (dated by TCRdb to the early 2020s). Regarding the complete study: Because TCR sequencing relied on bulk RNA taken from unsorted whole blood, pairing of alpha and beta chains was not possible.

There are many counts of this clonotype. The clone's antigen remains unknown. No much larger clone is present one base from it, and per-base qualities are unavailable. At the junction V is shortened by 4 bases and J by 0 bases, with 10 bases in between. Based on the germline V gene, the CDR1 and CDR2 sequences are MNHNS and SASEGT. From the cysteine through the phenylalanine, the CDR3 covers 15 amino acids. The read is trimmed to its CDR3 DNA, 45 bases read in frame from base 1. A case-control design nested within a healthcare worker cohort in London, UK, was used, with weekly nasopharyngeal swab PCR tests and blood sampling performed. Healthcare workers were recruited during the week of the UK lockdown, between 23 and 31 March 2020, and followed weekly for up to about 15 weeks. What the research found in general, with its limitations: VDJdb matching was skewed toward anti-spike CD8 responses and likely underestimated virus-specific expansions by missing private and CD4 specificities.

Libraries were built with 5' RACE. The reads were generated on a NextSeq 500. Unique molecular identifiers were attached to individual cDNA molecules in the TCR library protocol so that sequencing error and PCR bias could be corrected. Sequencing covered both TCR alpha and beta chains, and within each sample the abundances of alpha and beta sequences were tightly co-correlated. Per the original workflow: Decombinator V4 was used to annotate TCR sequences for V gene, J gene and CDR3. TCRs were defined as expanded if a significant change between any two time points was detected under a Poisson model with p below 0.0001. Abundances of TCRs were expressed as counts per million after normalisation to the total number of TCRs sequenced in each sample. TRAV1-2 paired with TRAJ12, TRAJ20 or TRAJ33 defined MAIT TCRs, while TRAV10 paired with TRAJ18 defined iNKT TCRs. VDJdb, accessed on 1 November 2021, was searched for TCRs annotated for CMV, EBV and SARS-CoV-2, and TCRs annotated for more than one antigen were excluded. The public reads were run again by TCRdb, first through fastp at Q25 and then through MiXCR, and only productive beta chains were kept. Every entry covers one CDR3 protein and lists the most common genes and DNA from its rows. None of the V and J calls come from the authors' own analysis; TCRdb made them. In this sample the table shows about 48,000 distinct CDR3 sequences, less than 15% of which occur a single time. The ten top clones hold more than 8.5% of the sample.

Sequences were obtained from whole blood. This receptor chain uses TRBV6-1 and TRBJ1-3, with the D gene call left open. The receptor was derived from an adult who was a healthcare worker with PCR-confirmed SARS-CoV-2 infection or an uninfected control (not recorded which). The CDR3 amino acid sequence is: CASSVLADSGNTIYF. The nucleotide sequence is given as TGTGCCAGCAGTGTACTGGCAGACTCTGGAAACACCATATATTTT.